This paragraph reports one T cell receptor beta chain. This entry is derived from a study of control samples from healthy donors and cancer patients. The table came from immunoSEQ multiplex PCR; TCRdb's copy has only in-frame clones and leaves some out. The data show roughly 170,000 clones, almost 90% seen once. The CDR3 spans 14 residues. Germline values: CDR1 LNHDA, CDR2 SQIVND (reference sequence). With 4 bases removed from V and 10 bases from J, the gap between germline ends came to 16 bases. V gene TRBV19 combines with J gene TRBJ1-4; D is ambiguous. The specimen was blood. The clonotype was recovered from a woman aged 25 to 39 in good health. The CDR3 is CASSTGRPEGKLFF. The CDR3, as DNA: TGTGCCAGTAGTACCGGCAGACCGGAGGGAAAACTGTTTTTT.